This T cell receptor beta chain was observed in a study of cytomegalovirus exposure and HLA in healthy donors. Findings and limits, study-wide: Analyses of presence and absence presupposed an approximately uniform sequencing depth across donors. Later analysis reportedly placed an Asian-associated ancestry cluster below the approximately 700-donor mean in N-insertions. Researchers reported that three CMV-associated chains were confirmed in vitro as CMV antigen-specific. TCR beta V- and J-gene trimming, according to a later analysis, was linked to a missense DCLRE1C variant.

The PCR used 60 Vbeta and 13 Jbeta primers. Repertoires were generated with immunoSEQ multiplex PCR, while TCRdb's copy carries only in-frame clones and drops some. The sample gives 100,000 to 130,000 clones, 82% of which show up once; approximately 2.5% is in the top ten. With regard to this clone: The antigen remains unidentified.

V lost 3 bases and J 6 bases, leaving 9 bases between the germline ends. This CDR3 is built from 14 residues. Germline values: CDR1 SGHTA, CDR2 FQGTGA. The chain carries TRBV7-3 and TRBJ1-6; D possibly corresponds to TRBD1 (6 bases). This clonotype was obtained from a man aged 25-45 years in good health and CMV-seropositive. The sample taken for sequencing was PBMCs. CDR3 protein: CASSFGQLNSPLHF. The CDR3 nucleotides are TGTGCCAGCAGCTTTGGACAGCTTAATTCACCCCTCCACTTT. The full variable domain, rest sourced from reference TRBV7-3 and TRBJ1-6, is GAGVSQTPSNKVTEKGKYVELRCDPISGHTALYWYRQSLGQGPEFLIYFQGTGAADDSGLPNDRFFAVRPEGSVSTLKIQRTERGDSAVYLCASSFGQLNSPLHFGNGTRLTVT.